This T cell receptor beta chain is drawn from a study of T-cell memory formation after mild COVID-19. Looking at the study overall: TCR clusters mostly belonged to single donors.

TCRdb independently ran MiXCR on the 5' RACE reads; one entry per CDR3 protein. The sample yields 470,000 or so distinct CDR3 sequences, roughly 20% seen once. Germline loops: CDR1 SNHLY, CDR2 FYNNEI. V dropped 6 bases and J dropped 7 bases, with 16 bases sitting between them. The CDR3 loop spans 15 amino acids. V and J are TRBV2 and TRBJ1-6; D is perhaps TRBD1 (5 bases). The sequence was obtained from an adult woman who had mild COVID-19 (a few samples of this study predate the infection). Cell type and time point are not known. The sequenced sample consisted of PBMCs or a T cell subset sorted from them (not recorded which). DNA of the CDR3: TGTGCCAGCAGGAGTGGGGGTGTGGGCAATTCACCCCTCCACTTT. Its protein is CASRSGGVGNSPLHF.